Each of the 30 T cell receptor beta chains below was sequenced from the same sample in a study of CD8 T cells in ankylosing spondylitis. TCRdb re-analysed the 5' RACE reads in MiXCR, keeping a single row per CDR3 protein. The sample lists more than 150,000 distinct CDR3 sequences; approximately 18% were seen once. The source material was blood, either unsorted or a sorted T cell fraction (not recorded which). The receptors come from a male donor under 30 with ankylosing spondylitis or in good health (not recorded which).

This clonotype was recorded at least ten times. The chain uses TRBV20-1 and TRBJ2-3, with a possible D match to TRBD2 (5 bases). Germline values: CDR1 DFQATT, CDR2 SNEGSKA (reference sequence). Trimming removed 4 bases at V and 4 bases at J, with 15 bases between. The CDR3 contains 14 residues. DNA for the CDR3: TGCAGTGCTACGGCACTAGTAAACCCAGATACGCAGTATTTT. Translation: CSATALVNPDTQYF.

This clonotype has at least ten counts. CDR3 sequence (DNA): TGCGCCAGCAGCTTTCGGTTACTGGGGCAGAACACCGGGGAGCTGTTTTTT. Its translation is CASSFRLLGQNTGELFF. This chain joins TRBV5-1 and TRBJ2-2, with a possible D match to TRBD1 (5 bases). The CDR3 has 17 amino acids. Trimming removed 2 bases from V and 1 base from J, with 15 bases in between. Germline CDR1 is SGHRS and CDR2 is YFSETQ.

This clonotype was seen ten or more times. This chain joins TRBV4-1 and TRBJ2-4; the match to TRBD1 covers 9 bases. From germline, CDR1 is MGHRA and CDR2 YSYEKL. The CDR3 is 15 residues long. V was clipped by 6 bases and J by 0 bases; unmatched bases: 3. Here the CDR3 DNA reads TGCGCCAGCAGGAAACAGGGGGCAGCCAAAAACATTCAGTACTTC. It yields the protein CASRKQGAAKNIQYF.

There are many counts of this clonotype. The chain combines TRBV5-5 with TRBJ1-1, with D perhaps matching TRBD1 (5 bases). The CDR3 is made up of 15 amino acids. Germline V gives CDR1 SGHKS, CDR2 YYEKEE (reference sequence). The V end was cut by 4 bases, the J end by 1 base, with 14 bases between. The CDR3 here is CASSGSLRGNTEAFF. DNA of the CDR3: TGTGCCAGCAGCGGGTCCCTTAGGGGGAACACTGAAGCTTTCTTT. Looking up the rest from reference TRBV5-5 and TRBJ1-1 gives the full variable domain: DAGVTQSPTHLIKTRGQQVTLRCSPISGHKSVSWYQQVLGQGPQFIFQYYEKEERGRGNFPDRFSARQFPNYSSELNVNALLLGDSALYLCASSGSLRGNTEAFFGQGTRLTVV.

This clonotype showed up many times. V is TRBV7-9 and J is TRBJ2-3; D is perhaps TRBD2 (5 bases). The CDR3 is 14 residues long. V was clipped by 5 bases and J by 3 bases, with 12 bases between them. Germline CDR1 is SEHNR and CDR2 is FQNEAQ (reference sequence). For the CDR3, the DNA is TGTGCCAGCAGCCCGCGACTACCAACAGATACGCAGTATTTT. Its translation: CASSPRLPTDTQYF.

The sample holds many counts of this clonotype. V usage is TRBV27 and J usage is TRBJ2-5; TRBD1 matches at 9 bases. V trimming: 5 bases; J trimming: 5 bases; junction bases outside the gene matches: 3. The germline V gene encodes CDR1 MNHEY and CDR2 SMNVEV (reference sequence). The CDR3 covers 13 residues. CDR3: CASSTTGGETQYF. CDR3 coding DNA: TGTGCCAGCAGTACGACAGGGGGGGAGACCCAGTACTTC.

The chain combines TRBV29-1 with TRBJ2-7, with D tentatively TRBD2 (7 bases). CDR1 and CDR2 from the germline V gene are SQVTM and ANQGSEA. The CDR3 spans 15 residues. V lost 1 base, J lost 6 bases, and 19 bases lay in between. CDR3 sequence: CSVEVRGGALGEQYF. The CDR3 DNA reads TGCAGCGTTGAAGTCCGAGGGGGGGCCCTTGGCGAGCAGTACTTC.

This clonotype was found many times. The rearrangement uses TRBV4-3 and TRBJ1-4; D gene ambiguous. V lost 0 bases and J lost 7, with 15 bases in between. Germline loops: CDR1 LGHNA, CDR2 YSLEER. The CDR3 is 16 residues long. This CDR3 is CASSQDRSLGGEKLFF. CDR3 nucleotides: TGCGCCAGCAGCCAAGATCGTTCGCTAGGCGGTGAAAAACTGTTTTTT.

There are a few counts of this clonotype. The V gene is TRBV29-1, the J gene TRBJ2-4; tentative D call: TRBD2 (6 bases). The germline V gene encodes CDR1 SQVTM and CDR2 ANQGSEA. Trimming removed 4 bases from V and 2 bases from J, with 12 bases in between. The CDR3 spans 14 residues. DNA of the CDR3: TGCAGCGTTGTCGTCCGCGGGACCAAAAACATTCAGTACTTC. Encoded protein: CSVVVRGTKNIQYF.

In this sample, this clonotype turned up many times. V gene TRBV5-1 combines with J gene TRBJ2-1; D unclear. Trimming removed 3 bases from V and 9 bases from J, with 19 bases in between. The germline gives CDR1 SGHRS, CDR2 YFSETQ. The CDR3 runs 15 residues. CDR3 coding DNA: TGCGCCAGCAGCTCCCGAGGTAGAACGGACGGTGAGCAGTTCTTC. It encodes CASSSRGRTDGEQFF.

The sample holds many counts of this clonotype. The genes are TRBV11-2 and TRBJ2-1; possible D gene TRBD1, 6 bases. V lost 5 bases, J lost 4 bases, and 15 bases lay in between. Looked up from germline, CDR1 is SGHAT and CDR2 is FQNNGV. The CDR3 is 15 amino acids. The CDR3 sequence is CASSPSWTDYNEQFF. CDR3 DNA: TGTGCCAGCAGCCCAAGCTGGACAGATTACAATGAGCAGTTCTTC.

This chain links TRBV6-5 with TRBJ1-1, with D uncertain. Germline CDR1 is MNHEY and CDR2 is SVGAGI. This CDR3 has 15 residues. The V end lost 2 bases, the J end lost 4 bases, and 14 bases lay between the germline ends. The CDR3 DNA sequence: TGTGCCAGCAGTTACAACCAGGTGGGAACCACTGAAGCTTTCTTT. It translates to CASSYNQVGTTEAFF.

This clonotype was seen repeatedly, ten times or more. The chain uses TRBV15 and TRBJ1-2, with D unresolved. The germline V and J ends were trimmed by 0 bases and 1 base, with 0 bases remaining between them. From germline, CDR1 is LNHNV and CDR2 YYDKDF (reference sequence). CDR3 length: 12 amino acids. CDR3 nucleotides: TGTGCCACCAGCAGAGATAACTATGGCTACACCTTC. Its translation is CATSRDNYGYTF.

This clonotype was counted many times. This rearrangement joins TRBV7-9 to TRBJ2-1; D possibly uses TRBD1 or TRBD2 (6 bases each). The CDR3 consists of 15 residues. The ends were cut back, 5 bases at V and 5 bases at J, with 16 bases in the middle. Germline CDR1 is SEHNR and CDR2 is FQNEAQ (reference sequence). In nucleotides, the CDR3 is TGTGCCAGCAGCCGCCCGGGCGGGGACAACAATGAGCAGTTCTTC. Its protein product is CASSRPGGDNNEQFF.

This clonotype was counted ten times or more. The rearrangement joins TRBV24-1 to TRBJ2-3, with unresolved D. Germline values: CDR1 KGHDR, CDR2 SFDVKD. Trimming removed 1 base at V and 0 bases at J, with 7 bases between. The CDR3 contains 15 residues. CDR3 coding DNA: TGTGCCACCAGTGATTTTTCGAGAAGCACAGATACGCAGTATTTT. It yields the protein CATSDFSRSTDTQYF.

V usage is TRBV29-1 and J usage is TRBJ2-1; perhaps TRBD2 as D (6 bases). Germline values: CDR1 SQVTM, CDR2 ANQGSEA. CDR3 length equals 11 residues. Trimming stripped 4 bases from V and 10 bases from J, with 11 bases between. The CDR3 DNA reads as TGCAGCGTTGCCAGGGAGGACGAGCAGTTCTTC. It encodes CSVAREDEQFF.

The rearrangement joins TRBV20-1 to TRBJ2-5; 8 bases map to TRBD1. The CDR3 totals 14 residues. Per germline, CDR1 DFQATT and CDR2 SNEGSKA (reference sequence). Trimming took 0 bases from V and 2 from J; bases not matched to a gene: 2. The CDR3 loop is CSARDGTGQETQYF. The CDR3 DNA reads TGCAGTGCTAGAGACGGGACAGGTCAAGAGACCCAGTACTTC.

This clonotype was seen more than once but under ten times. The CDR3, as DNA: TGTGCCAGCAAAGGACAGGGGGCAACTGAAGCTTTCTTT. Residues: CASKGQGATEAFF. The chain couples TRBV6-4 to TRBJ1-1; 11 bases align to TRBD1. This CDR3 spans 13 amino acids. The J segment lost 5 bases and the V segment lost 7 bases, leaving 3 bases of the junction unmatched. CDR1 and CDR2 from the germline V gene are MRHNA and SNTAGT.

The sample holds many counts of this clonotype. The V call is TRBV2, the J call TRBJ2-6, with 8 bases fitting TRBD1. The CDR3 loop spans 15 amino acids. With V trimmed by 10 bases and J by 0 bases, 5 bases remained unmatched. Germline CDR1 SNHLY, CDR2 FYNNEI. CDR3 sequence reads: CATKTGASGANVLTF. The CDR3 DNA reads as TGTGCCACAAAGACAGGGGCCTCTGGGGCCAACGTCCTGACTTTC. The variable domain in full, completed from reference TRBV2 and TRBJ2-6, reads EPEVTQTPSHQVTQMGQEVILRCVPISNHLYFYWYRQILGQKVEFLVSFYNNEISEKSEIFDDQFSVERPDGSNFTLKIRSTKLEDSAMYFCATKTGASGANVLTFGAGSRLTVL.

This clonotype was recorded many times. The J gene is TRBJ2-3, the V gene TRBV12-3 or TRBV12-4; maybe TRBD2 (5 bases). V lost 1 base and J 4 bases, leaving 21 bases between the germline ends. The length of the CDR3 is 18 residues. CDR3 sequence: CASSLGTRSVGGADTQYF. Here the CDR3 DNA reads TGTGCCAGCAGTTTAGGTACGCGTAGCGTCGGAGGCGCAGATACGCAGTATTTT.

This clonotype was seen many times. The V and J genes are TRBV5-1 and TRBJ2-2; 8 nucleotides align to TRBD2. The V and J ends lost 7 bases and 3 bases, in that order; junction bases with no gene match: 5. This CDR3 region has 14 residues. Germline V CDR1 and CDR2: SGHRS, YFSETQ. This CDR3 reads CASLPAGDTGELFF. CDR3 DNA: TGCGCCAGCCTCCCAGCGGGGGACACCGGGGAGCTGTTTTTT.

The table lists this clonotype with many counts. The chain employs TRBV20-1 and TRBJ2-3, with a weak D call TRBD1 (6 bases). Germline-derived CDR1 and CDR2 are DFQATT and SNEGSKA (reference sequence). This CDR3 region has 13 residues. The V gene lost 3 bases and the J gene lost 2 bases, with 9 bases spanning the gap. CDR3 amino acids: CSARGAITDTQYF. CDR3 in DNA: TGCAGTGCTAGGGGGGCTATCACAGATACGCAGTATTTT.

This clonotype was counted once. This chain links TRBV20-1 with TRBJ2-3; the D is unclear. The length of the CDR3 is 12 residues. Trimming took 6 bases from V and 5 from J, leaving 12 bases between them. Germline-derived CDR1 and CDR2 are DFQATT and SNEGSKA (reference sequence). Written as DNA, the CDR3 is TGCAGTGCCGAGCCGCGCAGAGATACGCAGTATTTT. Its translation is CSAEPRRDTQYF.

The rearrangement joins TRBV12-3 or TRBV12-4 to TRBJ1-4, with 7 bases matching TRBD1. V lost 4 bases to trimming and J lost 5 bases; unmatched junction nucleotides: 4. The CDR3 is 14 residues long. CDR3 sequence: CASSSDRRNEKLFF. The CDR3 coding sequence is TGTGCCAGCAGTTCGGACAGGAGGAATGAAAAACTGTTTTTT.

This clonotype was detected ten times or more. The chain links TRBV20-1 to TRBJ1-5, with D maybe TRBD1 (5 bases). The length of the CDR3 is 12 residues. The V and J ends lost 5 bases and 4 bases respectively, with 9 bases between them. Germline V gene sequence: CDR1 DFQATT, CDR2 SNEGSKA (reference sequence). CDR3 region: CSACRVNQPQHF. In nucleotides, the CDR3 is TGCAGTGCTTGCAGGGTTAATCAGCCCCAGCATTTT.

This clonotype was observed at least ten times. This sequence joins TRBV20-1 and TRBJ1-4; D is unresolved. The germline gives CDR1 DFQATT, CDR2 SNEGSKA (reference sequence). CDR3 length equals 12 residues. V shed 0 bases and J shed 8 bases, with 7 bases lying between them. Here the CDR3 reads CSAREKGEKLFF. The CDR3 coding sequence is TGCAGTGCTAGAGAGAAGGGCGAAAAACTGTTTTTT.

This clonotype was counted many times. The chain combines TRBV6-1 with TRBJ2-7, with D uncertain. CDR3 size: 13 residues. The V end lost 1 base, the J end lost 6 bases, and 10 bases lay between the germline ends. Germline CDR1 MNHNS, CDR2 SASEGT. This CDR3 is CASSEEGSLEQYF. CDR3 bases: TGTGCCAGCAGTGAAGAAGGCTCCCTCGAGCAGTACTTC.

This clonotype was detected many times. The junction does not match germline at one end; this may be a read error. The chain carries TRBV7-2 and TRBJ2-1; 11 bases fit TRBD2. The CDR3 loop spans 13 amino acids. Looked up from germline, CDR1 is SGHTA and CDR2 is FQGNSA. The CDR3 nucleotides read TGTGCCAGCAGCTTAGTTACTAGCGGGAGCGATATCTTC. Encoded protein: CASSLVTSGSDIF.

This clonotype appeared many times. The chain is built from TRBV12-3 or TRBV12-4 and TRBJ1-5, with 7 bases fitting TRBD1. V was pared by 10 bases and J by 4 bases, with 7 bases of the junction left unmatched. This CDR3 contains 13 residues. The CDR3 sequence is CATSTGENQPQHF. The CDR3, as DNA: TGTGCCACCTCAACAGGGGAGAATCAGCCCCAGCATTTT.

The chain carries TRBV20-1 and TRBJ2-1, with D hard to call. The CDR3 has 12 residues. Germline CDR1 is DFQATT and CDR2 is SNEGSKA (reference sequence). V shed 3 bases and J shed 3 bases, with 6 bases lying between them. The CDR3 DNA reads TGCAGTGCTAGTATTCGCTACAATGAGCAGTTCTTC. This gives the protein CSASIRYNEQFF.